These 18 T cell receptor beta chains share one sample of origin, sequenced in a study of blood T cells in healthy people across ages. The second PCR ran roughly 7 to 12 cycles with a sample-barcoded 5' primer and J-beta primers. TCRdb called the 5' RACE reads again in MiXCR, with one record for every CDR3 protein. The data show 790,000 or so distinct CDR3 sequences, 56% seen once. The sample consisted of blood. The source is a man aged 35-49 years in good health.

The V call is TRBV29-1, the J call TRBJ2-7; no definite D call. From germline, CDR1 is SQVTM and CDR2 ANQGSEA. CDR3 size: 12 residues. Trimming cost V 6 bases and J 1 base, with 10 bases left between them. The CDR3 DNA is TGCAGCGTGGGAAGTGCGTCCTACGAGCAGTACTTC. Its translation: CSVGSASYEQYF.

This clonotype was detected only a few times. The CDR3 DNA reads as TGCGCCAGCAGCCCCTGGCGCCAAGAGACCCAGTACTTC. It encodes CASSPWRQETQYF. The chain uses TRBV4-1 and TRBJ2-5; D uncertain. Germline loops: CDR1 MGHRA, CDR2 YSYEKL. Deletions cut 4 bases from V and 1 base from J, with 7 bases between. The CDR3 totals 13 residues.

CDR3 amino acids: CSANPLSGSDYEQYF. CDR3 nucleotide sequence: TGCAGTGCGAACCCACTCAGCGGGAGCGACTACGAGCAGTACTTC. The chain employs TRBV20-1 and TRBJ2-7; 8 bases agree with TRBD2. The CDR3 has 15 amino acids. With 6 bases clipped from V and 3 bases from J, the junction kept 13 bases outside the gene matches. Per germline, CDR1 DFQATT and CDR2 SNEGSKA (reference sequence).

This clonotype was detected ten times or more. The rearrangement links TRBV7-2 to TRBJ1-6, with a possible D match to TRBD1 (6 bases). The CDR3 runs to 15 residues. CDR1 is SGHTA, CDR2 FQGNSA, per germline. V lost 4 bases to trimming and J lost 5 bases, with 12 bases between them. The CDR3 loop is CASSSQGRNNSPLHF. The CDR3 DNA follows: TGTGCCAGCAGCTCCCAGGGGAGGAATAATTCACCCCTCCACTTT.

The rearrangement uses TRBV19 and TRBJ2-4; D unresolved. Trimming shortened V by 5 bases and J by 1 base, and 15 bases separated the two germline ends. CDR3 length: 16 residues. Per the germline V gene, CDR1 is LNHDA and CDR2 is SQIVND (reference sequence). The CDR3 spells CASSVGVAVAKNIQYF. Written as DNA, the CDR3 is TGTGCCAGTAGTGTGGGTGTGGCTGTGGCCAAAAACATTCAGTACTTC.

The chain joins TRBV18 to TRBJ1-5, with TRBD1 matching 8 bases. Looked up from germline, CDR1 is KGHSH and CDR2 is LQKENI. V was clipped by 6 bases and J by 5 bases; unmatched bases: 9. The CDR3 is made up of 15 amino acids. The chain's CDR3 is CASSRDRGDHQPQHF. The CDR3 DNA reads as TGTGCCAGCTCCCGCGACAGGGGTGATCATCAGCCCCAGCATTTT.

V usage is TRBV29-1 and J usage is TRBJ1-1; 8 positions match TRBD1. Germline values: CDR1 SQVTM, CDR2 ANQGSEA. The junction had 4 bases not matched to a gene; V was cut back by 6 bases and J by 1 base. This CDR3 contains 13 residues. CDR3 in DNA: TGCAGCGTGACTGACAGGGGGAACACTGAAGCTTTCTTT. It specifies CSVTDRGNTEAFF. Variable domain in full (rest from reference TRBV29-1 and TRBJ1-1): SAVISQKPSRDICQRGTSLTIQCQVDSQVTMMFWYRQQPGQSLTLIATANQGSEATYESGFVIDKFPISRPNLTFSTLTVSNMSPEDSSIYLCSVTDRGNTEAFFGQGTRLTVV.

The gene calls are TRBV13 and TRBJ2-7; 7 bases match TRBD2. Per germline, CDR1 PRHDT and CDR2 FYEKMQ (reference sequence). V trimming: 5 bases; J trimming: 3 bases; junction bases outside the gene matches: 10. The CDR3 covers 15 residues. The CDR3 loop is CASSQDGGTGYEQYF. DNA for the CDR3: TGTGCCAGCAGCCAAGACGGGGGGACGGGCTACGAGCAGTACTTC.

The V and J genes are TRBV7-2 and TRBJ2-1; 7 bases fit TRBD2. The CDR3 sequence is 15 residues long. Per germline, CDR1 SGHTA and CDR2 FQGNSA. Trimming at V came to 7 bases and at J to 6 bases, leaving 12 bases not matched to a gene. CDR3 nucleotides: TGTGCCAGCATCCCGCCGGGGAGGGTAATCAATGAGCAGTTCTTC. Translation gives CASIPPGRVINEQFF.

The table lists this clonotype with a count of one. The chain recombines TRBV2 with TRBJ1-1; 11 bases align to TRBD1. The CDR3 sequence is 14 residues long. CDR1 is SNHLY, CDR2 FYNNEI, per germline. The V and J ends lost 6 bases and 10 bases, in that order; junction bases with no gene match: 10. CDR3 sequence reads: CASSPGQGAFPAFF. CDR3 DNA: TGTGCCAGCAGCCCTGGACAGGGGGCTTTTCCAGCTTTCTTT.

This rearrangement joins TRBV4-2 to TRBJ1-6; 7 bases line up with TRBD1. Germline V gene lookup returns CDR1 LGHNA and CDR2 YNFKEQ. This CDR3 contains 14 residues. The junction had 8 bases not matched to a gene; V was cut back by 1 base and J by 14 bases. DNA of the CDR3: TGTGCCAGCAGCCAAGGTGGACCCCAGGGGGCCCTCCACTTT. Translation: CASSQGGPQGALHF.

The V and J genes are TRBV7-9 and TRBJ2-7, with D tentatively TRBD2 (6 bases). The CDR3 covers 14 residues. The germline CDR1 and CDR2 sequences are SEHNR and FQNEAQ (reference sequence). The V end was cut by 3 bases, the J end by 6 bases, with 15 bases between. The CDR3 loop reads CASSFRGVGPEQYF. The DNA for the CDR3 is TGTGCCAGCAGCTTCCGCGGGGTAGGTCCCGAGCAGTACTTC.

This clonotype was observed a few times. The rearrangement joins TRBV12-3 or TRBV12-4 to TRBJ2-5; D is uncertain. The germline V and J ends were trimmed by 5 bases and 1 base, with 8 bases remaining between them. The CDR3 consists of 13 residues. The CDR3 loop reads CASSRRPQETQYF. The DNA for the CDR3 is TGTGCCAGCAGTAGACGGCCCCAAGAGACCCAGTACTTC.

The chain has TRBV19 and TRBJ2-7; D is perhaps TRBD1 (6 bases). Looked up from germline, CDR1 is LNHDA and CDR2 is SQIVND (reference sequence). Trimming cost V 3 bases and J 3 bases, with 12 bases left between them. CDR3 length: 14 amino acids. CDR3 sequence (DNA): TGTGCCAGTAGTATCGGCGACAGGAACTACGAGCAGTACTTC. This gives the protein CASSIGDRNYEQYF.

This clonotype was counted at least ten times. The chain combines TRBV4-3 with TRBJ2-4; TRBD1 is a possible D gene (6 bases). The germline CDR1 and CDR2 sequences are LGHNA and YSLEER. The CDR3 has 14 residues. The germline V and J ends were trimmed by 0 bases and 6 bases, with 9 bases remaining between them. CDR3 residues: CASSQDRGGNIQYF. In DNA form, the CDR3 reads TGCGCCAGCAGCCAAGACAGGGGCGGAAACATTCAGTACTTC.

The chain has TRBV29-1 and TRBJ2-3, with D perhaps matching TRBD2 (6 bases). V lost 3 bases and J 2 bases, leaving 12 bases between the germline ends. The CDR3 extends over 14 amino acids. Per the germline V gene, CDR1 is SQVTM and CDR2 is ANQGSEA. The CDR3 spells CSVDSGRTTDTQYF. The DNA for the CDR3 is TGCAGCGTTGACAGCGGGCGGACCACAGATACGCAGTATTTT.

This clonotype was seen a few times. The chain uses TRBV25-1 and TRBJ2-5; D uncertain. V gave up 11 bases and J gave up 5 bases, with 9 bases separating them. In germline, CDR1 is MGHDK, CDR2 SYGVNS. The CDR3 runs 10 residues. CDR3 sequence reads: CAVLGETQYF. The CDR3 bases are TGTGCCGTCTTGGGGGAGACCCAGTACTTC.

This sequence joins TRBV20-1 and TRBJ2-3; D is unclear. Germline loops: CDR1 DFQATT, CDR2 SNEGSKA (reference sequence). CDR3 length: 15 amino acids. The V gene lost 1 base and the J gene lost 2 bases, with 13 bases spanning the gap. CDR3 sequence reads: CSARGSLAFTDTQYF. CDR3 in DNA: TGCAGTGCTAGAGGGAGCTTGGCCTTCACAGATACGCAGTATTTT.